Each of the 23 T cell receptor beta chains below was sequenced from the same sample in a study of tumor and adjacent non-tumor tissue in lung cancer (dated by TCRdb to 2016 to 2019). Library preparation was by multiplex PCR. Sequencing was performed on an Illumina HiSeq 2500. TCRbeta libraries were built by three rounds of nested PCR using primers (Table S4), following protocols modified from ARM-PCR. TCRdb applied fastp at Q25 and MiXCR to the public reads, then kept only in-frame beta chains. Here each entry gathers all rows of one CDR3 protein and keeps the most common genes and DNA. Recorded for this sample are some 93,000 distinct CDR3 sequences; 65% to 75% of them occurred a single time. The leading ten clones occupy approximately 16% of the sample. RNA was isolated from bulk unsorted tissue, and RNA quality was assessed with a NanoDrop ND-1000 and an Agilent 2100. Sequenced: lung tumor tissue. The source is a man aged 55 to 70 with non-small cell lung cancer.

At least ten counts were recorded for this clonotype. The chain combines TRBV14 with TRBJ2-7; D is tentatively TRBD1 or TRBD2 (5 bases each). The germline V gene has CDR1 SGHDN and CDR2 FVKESK. The CDR3 spans 16 residues. Trimming removed 4 bases at V and 2 bases at J, with 18 bases between. The CDR3 reads CASSPFSGTVTYEQYF. Written as DNA, the CDR3 is TGTGCCAGCAGCCCATTTTCCGGGACGGTTACCTACGAGCAGTACTTC. The whole variable domain, remainder taken from reference TRBV14 and TRBJ2-7, is EAGVTQFPSHSVIEKGQTVTLRCDPISGHDNLYWYRRVMGKEIKFLLHFVKESKQDESGMPNNRFLAERTGGTYSTLKVQPAELEDSGVYFCASSPFSGTVTYEQYFGPGTRLTVT.

Turning to this clonotype: A much larger clone differs by one base, so this may be a read error. V and J are TRBV6-1 and TRBJ2-2; D may be TRBD1 (5 bases). This CDR3 has 16 amino acids. Germline lookup yields CDR1 MNHNS and CDR2 SASEGT. The V gene lost 5 bases and the J gene lost 0 bases, with 13 bases spanning the gap. The CDR3 DNA reads TGTGCCAGCAGTACCCGGACATGGACGAACACCGGGGAGCTGTTTTTT. It translates to CASSTRTWTNTGELFF.

This clonotype was observed a handful of times. The gene calls are TRBV20-1 and TRBJ2-7; D unresolved. The CDR3 loop spans 12 amino acids. Trimming shortened V by 3 bases and J by 4 bases, and 10 bases separated the two germline ends. Germline V gene data show CDR1 as DFQATT and CDR2 as SNEGSKA (reference sequence). CDR3 DNA sequence: TGCAGTGCTAGCAAGGGCCGATACGAGCAGTACTTC. This encodes CSASKGRYEQYF.

The chain links TRBV25-1 to TRBJ2-7, with D perhaps TRBD2 (6 bases). V was pared by 3 bases and J by 2 bases, with 14 bases between. CDR1 MGHDK and CDR2 SYGVNS come from the germline V gene. The CDR3 loop spans 15 amino acids. The CDR3 region is CASSDPRKRAYEQYF. In DNA form, the CDR3 reads TGTGCCAGCAGTGACCCACGAAAGCGGGCCTACGAGCAGTACTTC.

J is TRBJ1-5 and V is TRBV28; the match to TRBD1 covers 9 bases. Unmatched junction bases numbered 10, after V lost 6 bases and J lost 1 base. CDR3 length: 17 amino acids. Germline loops: CDR1 MDHEN, CDR2 SYDVKM. The CDR3 DNA is TGTGCCAGCAGCCCTATCTCCGGACAGGGGAGCAATCAGCCCCAGCATTTT. Residues: CASSPISGQGSNQPQHF.

With respect to this clonotype: It may be a read error: a sequence one base away is much more abundant. The CDR3 spells CASNSDYSYEQYF. CDR3 bases: TGCGCCAGCAACTCTGACTACTCCTACGAGCAGTACTTC. The chain carries TRBV5-1 and TRBJ2-7; tentative D call: TRBD2 (5 bases). Germline V gene sequence: CDR1 SGHRS, CDR2 YFSETQ. V gave up 6 bases and J gave up 0 bases, with 10 bases separating them. The CDR3 is 13 residues long.

The chain combines TRBV12-3 or TRBV12-4 with TRBJ2-4; D is possibly TRBD1 (5 bases). Trimming pared 7 bases from V and 6 bases from J, leaving 13 bases between. The CDR3 is 13 amino acids. CDR3 sequence (DNA): TGTGCCAGCAAACGAAGTCAGGGAAACATTCAGTACTTC. It yields the protein CASKRSQGNIQYF.

The rearrangement links TRBV29-1 to TRBJ2-7; 7 nucleotides agree with TRBD1. Trimming removed 5 bases from V and 6 bases from J; junction bases left unmatched: 13. This CDR3 is built from 14 residues. From germline, CDR1 is SQVTM and CDR2 ANQGSEA. The CDR3 loop is CSVRPSGTESEQYF. The CDR3 DNA sequence: TGCAGCGTTCGACCGTCCGGGACAGAGTCCGAGCAGTACTTC.

This clonotype was counted many times. This sequence joins TRBV12-3 or TRBV12-4 and TRBJ1-5; D is possibly TRBD1 (5 bases). The CDR3 has 14 amino acids. The V and J ends lost 1 base and 6 bases respectively, with 10 bases between them. CDR3 DNA sequence: TGTGCCAGCAGTTTAGGGGGCGGAGGTCAGCCCCAGCATTTT. It is translated as CASSLGGGGQPQHF.

To note about this clonotype: One end of the junction does not line up with germline, which may come from a read error. The V gene is TRBV4-2, the J gene TRBJ2-1, with D unclear. Germline V lookup: CDR1 LGHNA, CDR2 YNFKEQ. The CDR3 length is 17 residues. The CDR3 DNA reads TGTGCCAGAAGCCGAGATGGGAACCCCGGAACCTACAATGAGCAGTTCTTC. Translated: CARSRDGNPGTYNEQFF.

This clonotype was counted many times. CDR3 nucleotide sequence: TGCAGCGTTGAAACAACCTCCTACGAGCAGTACTTC. This codes for CSVETTSYEQYF. V gene TRBV29-1 combines with J gene TRBJ2-7; D uncertain. Germline loops: CDR1 SQVTM, CDR2 ANQGSEA. This CDR3 is 12 amino acids long. Between the trimmed V and J ends, which lost 2 bases and 0 bases, there was a span of 5 bases.

Of note for this clonotype: Germline and junction disagree at one end, which may indicate a read error. This CDR3 is CASSLSLGATDMQYF. The CDR3 DNA reads TGTGCCAGCAGCTTGAGCTTGGGGGCCACAGATATGCAGTATTTT. The chain links TRBV5-5 to TRBJ2-3, with D possibly TRBD1 on 6 matching bases. Germline V lookup: CDR1 SGHKS, CDR2 YYEKEE (reference sequence). This CDR3 region has 15 residues.

On this clonotype itself: Being one base from a much bigger clone, this may be a read error. The chain joins TRBV28 to TRBJ1-2; 9 bases fit TRBD1. The CDR3 sequence is 14 residues long. Germline CDR1 reads MDHEN; CDR2 reads SYDVKM. The CDR3 nucleotides read TGTGTCAGCAGACGGGACAGGGCCTGGTATGGCTACACCTTC. Translation: CVSRRDRAWYGYTF.

In regard to this clonotype: One end of the junction fails to match germline, which may point to a read error. The chain carries TRBV11-2 and TRBJ1-1; TRBD1 might be the D (5 bases). Germline lookup yields CDR1 SGHAT and CDR2 FQNNGV. The CDR3 extends over 16 amino acids. The CDR3, as DNA: TGTGCCAGCAGAGGAGGAGGGGCTGGATCGAACACTGAAGATTTCTTT. Amino acid sequence: CASRGGGAGSNTEDFF.

Concerning this clonotype: The CDR3 ends on some other residue instead of the conserved phenylalanine or tryptophan, so this is likely a read error. The DNA is left out, because the CDR3 cannot be placed on it with certainty; the CDR3 is given as TCRdb lists it. The CDR3 spells CASSLGGSAYEQHL. The chain has TRBV11-2 and TRBJ2-7; the DNA was not compared with TRBD2, the D call given in the table. The CDR3 has 14 residues if both end residues are counted. Germline V gene lookup returns CDR1 SGHAT and CDR2 FQNNGV.

On this clonotype: A read error may account for a junction end that differs from germline. The chain has TRBV12-3 or TRBV12-4 and TRBJ2-1; the D is unclear. This CDR3 comprises 12 residues. The CDR3 reads CASSLRYIEHFF. The CDR3 DNA follows: TGTGCCAGCAGTTTGAGATACATTGAGCACTTCTTC.

About this clonotype: This sequence may be a read error, since a much larger clone differs from it by one base. V is TRBV12-3 or TRBV12-4 and J is TRBJ2-7; D may be TRBD1 or TRBD2 (5 bases each). The CDR3 runs to 16 residues. The CDR3 coding sequence is TGTGCCAGCAGTGGGGGTTTAGGAGTCGACTCCTACGACCAGTACTTC. It translates to CASSGGLGVDSYDQYF.

Ten or more counts support this clonotype. The chain links TRBV6-1 to TRBJ1-5; D remains unclear. The germline gives CDR1 MNHNS, CDR2 SASEGT. The CDR3 covers 13 residues. Trimming took off 11 bases at V and 6 bases at J, with 17 bases between the two ends. CDR3 protein: CASAWVTFQPQHF. The DNA of the CDR3 is TGTGCCTCAGCATGGGTTACCTTTCAGCCCCAGCATTTT.

On this clonotype itself: One end of the junction does not line up with germline, which may come from a read error. The chain uses TRBV11-1 and TRBJ1-2, with D hard to call. This CDR3 is built from 14 residues. Germline CDR1 reads SGHAT; CDR2 reads FQDESV (reference sequence). Here the CDR3 reads CASSKTYRDYDYTF. In DNA, the CDR3 is TGTGCCAGCAGCAAGACGTATAGAGACTATGACTACACCTTC.

This clonotype was recorded many times. V is TRBV7-8 and J is TRBJ2-2, with no clear D. The CDR3 runs to 13 residues. V lost 1 base to trimming and J lost 7 bases, with 7 bases between them. Per the germline V gene, CDR1 is SGHVS and CDR2 is FQNEAQ. For the CDR3, the DNA is TGTGCCAGCAGCTTAGGCAGTCACGGGGAGCTGTTTTTT. Its translation: CASSLGSHGELFF.

In its sample, this clonotype was seen once. Compared with germline, one end of the junction differs, possibly owing to a read error. This chain links TRBV4-1 with TRBJ2-1, with a tentative D call TRBD2 (6 bases). Germline assignment: CDR1 MGHRA and CDR2 YSYEKL. The CDR3 is 16 residues long. In DNA form, the CDR3 reads TGCGCCAGCAGCCAAGTAGTGGGAGGCAAGTCCAGTGAGCAGTTTTTC. This sequence encodes CASSQVVGGKSSEQFF.

In regard to this clonotype: Here the CDR3 omits its conserved ending phenylalanine or tryptophan, so a read error is the likely source. This chain connects TRBV12-3 or TRBV12-4 to TRBJ2-3; possibly TRBD2 for D (6 bases). V lost 6 bases to trimming and J lost 6 bases, with 16 bases between them. CDR3 size: 14 residues. CDR3 residues: CASSSLASVDTQYL. As DNA, the CDR3 is TGTGCCAGCAGCTCATTGGCTAGCGTGGATACGCAGTATCTT.

By sample fraction, this clonotype is large (0.1 to 1%). The V call is TRBV6-2 or TRBV6-3, the J call TRBJ2-7; D unresolved. This CDR3 contains 13 residues. From germline, CDR1 is MNHEY and CDR2 SVGEGT. With 2 bases removed from V and 3 bases from J, the gap between germline ends came to 8 bases. CDR3 in amino acids: CASSYTTGYEQYF. In DNA, the CDR3 is TGTGCCAGCAGTTACACGACGGGCTACGAGCAGTACTTC.